This TCR beta chain was sequenced in a study of shared clonotypes between healthy human individuals. At deep level, the assay was performed. The method was immunoSEQ multiplex PCR; TCRdb's version includes in-frame clones alone and lacks a portion of them. The sample contains a few million clones, over 90% of which appear only once. Study findings and constraints: Among four donors, roughly 5% of naive CD4 clonotypes were found in common.

The CDR3 loop spans 13 amino acids. About this clone itself: Its antigen remains unidentified.

The clonotype originates from a man aged 18 to 30 in good health. Some clones in this sample may be carry-over from other donors' samples. J is TRBJ2-7 and V is TRBV21-1. TRBV21-1 is a pseudogene segment. Specimen: naive CD4+ T cells from PBMCs. Stated subset: CD45RA+ positively selected. Here the CDR3 reads CASSKARQNEQYF. CDR3 DNA: TGTGCCAGCAGCAAAGCGCGTCAGAACGAGCAGTACTTC.